The entry that follows covers one T cell receptor (beta chain) sequence. This CDR3 contains 14 residues. CDR1 SGHTA and CDR2 FQGNSA come from the germline V gene. V gave up 4 bases and J gave up 6 bases; unmatched junction bases: 6. The data stem from a study of OX40 agonist ivuxolimab in advanced cancers. Produced via immunoSEQ multiplex PCR; TCRdb's table is partial and in-frame only. There are about 69,000 clones in the sample; roughly 90% occur only once, and roughly a tenth lies in the top ten. The receptor was derived from an adult with an advanced solid tumor such as melanoma, head and neck, liver or kidney cancer. The chain links TRBV7-2 to TRBJ1-5, with 7 bases fitting TRBD1. Sequences were derived from CD4+ or CD8+ T cells sorted from blood, sampled in a trial of the OX40 agonist ivuxolimab. The CDR3 sequence: CASSSQGVGQPQHF. DNA of the CDR3: TGTGCCAGCAGCTCCCAGGGGGTGGGTCAGCCCCAGCATTTT.